Below, one TCR beta chain is given with its context. Its antigen remains unidentified. Base qualities are not recorded, but no much larger clone differs from it by a single base. The data derive from a study of response to subunit inactivated influenza vaccine (dated by TCRdb to 2016 to 2019). Looking at the study overall: To follow how T cells responded to a trivalent subunit inactivated influenza vaccine, the researchers relied on deep quantitative profiling of the T cell receptor repertoire.

The CDR3, from cysteine to phenylalanine, totals 14 residues. Here the CDR3 DNA is all that survives: 42 bases in frame from base 1. From the germline V gene, CDR1 is SNHLY and CDR2 is FYNNEI. At the junction V is shortened by 6 bases and J by 3 bases, with 11 bases in between. Study-wide findings and limitations: The authors suggested that each seasonal influenza vaccination may recruit only a limited number of new T cells.

Library prep was done by RT-PCR. These reads were obtained on an Illumina HiSeq 2500. The raw public reads went through TCRdb reprocessing: fastp at Q25, MiXCR clone calling, in-frame beta chains kept. Rows are unified per CDR3 protein, each entry keeping the most common DNA and genes. The sample records 450,000 to 550,000 distinct CDR3 sequences, 25% of which are singletons. Around 2% of the sample rests with the top ten. The source of this sequence is a man aged 45 to 65 who received an inactivated influenza vaccine. Donor details come from another sample of the same person, matched by shared clones. The sample consisted of CD4+ T cells sorted from PBMCs, taken less than 6 days after vaccination. The V and J segments used are TRBV2 and TRBJ2-2; no D segment can be confidently identified. CDR3 loop: CASRFIIYTGELFF. The DNA reads TGTGCCAGCAGGTTTATTATTTACACCGGGGAGCTGTTTTTT.